A selection of T cell receptor beta chains follows, all from one sample in a study of T cell responses to AZD1222 COVID-19 vaccine. The table came from immunoSEQ multiplex PCR; TCRdb's copy has only in-frame clones and leaves some out. Among 96,000 or so clones, approximately 87% were seen once, and the ten largest hold roughly 24%. The sequenced sample was peripheral blood, obtained on day 0 of AZD1222 vaccination. These receptors were collected from an adult in good health. Each CDR3 is given with its conserved first and last residue. D genes are given only for firm matches. Only part of the rows carry a size: once, few, many, or a class if the clone is expanded.

j_gene: TRBJ1-5
v_gene: TRBV19
d_gene: TRBD1
abundance: .
CDR3nt: TGTGCCAGTAGTCCCCCGGGGACAGGGATGGGACAGCCCCAGCATTTT
CDR3aa: CASSPPGTGMGQPQHF

j_gene: TRBJ1-1
v_gene: TRBV5-4
d_gene: TRBD1
abundance: .
CDR3nt: TGTGCCAGCAGCTCGCCGACAGGGATGAACACTGAAGCTTTCTTT
CDR3aa: CASSSPTGMNTEAFF

j_gene: TRBJ2-1
v_gene: TRBV11-3
d_gene: .
abundance: .
CDR3nt: TGTGCCAGCAGCTTAGCTCTCGACAATGAGCAGTTCTTC
CDR3aa: CASSLALDNEQFF

j_gene: TRBJ2-7
v_gene: TRBV5-8
d_gene: .
abundance: .
CDR3nt: TGTGCCAGCAGCCCCTGGACGGATCAAAACTACGAGCAGTACTTC
CDR3aa: CASSPWTDQNYEQYF

j_gene: TRBJ2-7
v_gene: TRBV27
d_gene: TRBD2
abundance: .
CDR3nt: TGTGCCAGCAGCCGACTAGCGGGAGATTCCGAGCAGTACTTC
CDR3aa: CASSRLAGDSEQYF

j_gene: TRBJ2-1
v_gene: TRBV6-5
d_gene: .
abundance: .
CDR3nt: TGTGCCAGCCCATGGGGGGATGAGCAGTTCTTC
CDR3aa: CASPWGDEQFF

j_gene: TRBJ1-5
v_gene: TRBV18
d_gene: .
abundance: .
CDR3nt: TGTGCCAGCTCACTGGGAGAAGATCAGCCCCAGCATTTT
CDR3aa: CASSLGEDQPQHF

j_gene: TRBJ2-3
v_gene: TRBV9
d_gene: .
abundance: once
CDR3nt: TGTGCCAGCAGCGTAGCCAGCACAGATACGCAGTATTTT
CDR3aa: CASSVASTDTQYF

j_gene: TRBJ2-5
v_gene: TRBV5-1
d_gene: .
abundance: .
CDR3nt: TGCGCCAGCAGCTTCGGCGAGGAGACCCAGTACTTC
CDR3aa: CASSFGEETQYF

j_gene: TRBJ1-5
v_gene: TRBV18
d_gene: .
abundance: few
CDR3nt: TGTGCCAGCTCTGGAGAGGGCGGGTTAAATCAGCCCCAGCATTTT
CDR3aa: CASSGEGGLNQPQHF

j_gene: TRBJ1-5
v_gene: TRBV28
d_gene: .
abundance: .
CDR3nt: TGTGCCAGCAGTCTAGAGTCGCAGCCCCAGCATTTT
CDR3aa: CASSLESQPQHF

j_gene: TRBJ2-7
v_gene: TRBV5-8
d_gene: .
abundance: once
CDR3nt: TGTGCCAGCACCAGGAGTTCGGGGAGGCCCTACGAGCAGTACTTC
CDR3aa: CASTRSSGRPYEQYF

j_gene: TRBJ2-7
v_gene: TRBV28
d_gene: TRBD2
abundance: .
CDR3nt: TGTGCCAGCAGGCTAGCGGGAGTGAGGGAGCAGTACTTC
CDR3aa: CASRLAGVREQYF

j_gene: TRBJ1-2
v_gene: TRBV3-1/TRBV3-2
d_gene: .
abundance: .
CDR3nt: TGTGCCAGCAGCCAAGATATCAGACAGTCCAGGGGCTACACCTTC
CDR3aa: CASSQDIRQSRGYTF

j_gene: TRBJ2-7
v_gene: TRBV7-2
d_gene: .
abundance: .
CDR3nt: TGTGCCAGCGCCCCAGATTACAGAAGCTACGAGCAGTACTTC
CDR3aa: CASAPDYRSYEQYF

j_gene: TRBJ1-6
v_gene: TRBV5-6
d_gene: .
abundance: .
CDR3nt: TGTGCCAGCAGCCCGGACCGTCACTCCTATAATTCACCCCTCCACTTT
CDR3aa: CASSPDRHSYNSPLHF

j_gene: TRBJ2-3
v_gene: TRBV20-1
d_gene: TRBD2
abundance: .
CDR3nt: TGCAGTGCTAGTACTAGCGGATACACAGATACGCAGTATTTT
CDR3aa: CSASTSGYTDTQYF

j_gene: TRBJ1-4
v_gene: TRBV18
d_gene: .
abundance: once
CDR3nt: TGTGCCAGCTCACCGGGCCGGAGGGCGGACGAAAAACTGTTTTTT
CDR3aa: CASSPGRRADEKLFF

j_gene: TRBJ2-2
v_gene: TRBV19
d_gene: .
abundance: .
CDR3nt: TGTGCCAGTAGGGGGACATACGAGGCCGGGGAGCTGTTTTTT
CDR3aa: CASRGTYEAGELFF

j_gene: TRBJ1-2
v_gene: TRBV4-1
d_gene: TRBD1
abundance: once
CDR3nt: TGCGCCAGCAGCCAATATCAGACAGGGAACTATGGCTACACCTTC
CDR3aa: CASSQYQTGNYGYTF